This section outlines one T cell receptor (beta chain) sequence together with its context. This entry comes from a study of patients and donors after allogeneic stem cell transplantation. The germline V gene encodes CDR1 SGHTA and CDR2 FQGNSA. The CDR3 contains 15 residues. Trimming at V came to 1 base and at J to 2 bases, leaving 0 bases not matched to a gene. MiXCR, applied by TCRdb to the RT-PCR reads, yields one record per CDR3 protein. The sample includes about 57,000 distinct CDR3 sequences, about 14% of them seen just once. The TCR comes from a human donor who was either an allogeneic HSCT recipient or a stem cell or donor lymphocyte infusion donor (not recorded which). It is not recorded whose cells these are; they may come from a transplant donor. The chain combines TRBV7-2 with TRBJ2-1, with TRBD2 matching 9 bases. The sample comprised blood, either unsorted or a sorted T cell fraction (not recorded which). This CDR3 reads CASSLGLAAYNEQFF. As DNA, the CDR3 is TGTGCCAGCAGCTTAGGACTAGCGGCCTACAATGAGCAGTTCTTC.